Shown below are 5 T cell receptor beta chains from a single sample sequenced in a study of blood T cell repertoires in COVID-19. Sequencing used immunoSEQ multiplex PCR; TCRdb keeps in-frame clones, though not all of them. The data show around 60,000 clones, around 70% seen once. Sample: peripheral blood. These receptors all come from a woman in her sixties or seventies with COVID-19, enrolled during active disease.

This clone appeared a single time. V gene TRBV6-1 combines with J gene TRBJ1-4, with D possibly being TRBD1 (5 bases). Germline CDR1 and CDR2: MNHNS and SASEGT. V was cut by 2 bases and J by 8 bases, with 15 bases left in between. The CDR3 covers 15 residues. The CDR3 DNA sequence: TGTGCCAGCAGTGAACGCGGGGTTTGGGGGGAAAAACTGTTTTTT. Translation gives CASSERGVWGEKLFF.

This rearrangement joins TRBV5-1 to TRBJ2-3; 9 nucleotides agree with TRBD2. J was trimmed by 2 bases and V by 4 bases; bases with no gene match: 5. The CDR3 is 15 amino acids. From germline, CDR1 is SGHRS and CDR2 YFSETQ. The CDR3 nucleotides are TGCGCCAGCAGCCCGACTAGCGGAACCACAGATACGCAGTATTTT. It translates to CASSPTSGTTDTQYF.

The chain couples TRBV6-4 to TRBJ2-7; TRBD1 agrees at 12 bases. Germline CDR1 is MRHNA and CDR2 is SNTAGT. The ends lost 0 bases at V and 3 bases at J; junction bases unmatched: 15. This CDR3 contains 20 residues. The CDR3 bases are TGTGCCAGCAGTGACTCGGGGGACAGGGGGCTTAAAAGGGACCTCTACGAGCAGTACGTC. It specifies CASSDSGDRGLKRDLYEQYV.

V and J are TRBV2 and TRBJ1-5; D not resolved. V gave up 9 bases and J gave up 3 bases, with 12 bases separating them. Germline values: CDR1 SNHLY, CDR2 FYNNEI. The CDR3 sequence is 13 residues long. The CDR3 is CASTRENNQPQHF. CDR3 coding DNA: TGTGCCAGTACGAGGGAAAACAATCAGCCCCAGCATTTT.

This clone was picked up a small number of times. The chain carries TRBV27 and TRBJ2-1; 9 bases are shared with TRBD1. Germline loops: CDR1 MNHEY, CDR2 SMNVEV (reference sequence). V trimming: 6 bases; J trimming: 8 bases; junction bases outside the gene matches: 8. The CDR3 covers 14 residues. CDR3 sequence: CASSSGTGWYEQFF. CDR3 bases: TGTGCCAGCAGCAGCGGGACAGGGTGGTATGAGCAGTTCTTC.